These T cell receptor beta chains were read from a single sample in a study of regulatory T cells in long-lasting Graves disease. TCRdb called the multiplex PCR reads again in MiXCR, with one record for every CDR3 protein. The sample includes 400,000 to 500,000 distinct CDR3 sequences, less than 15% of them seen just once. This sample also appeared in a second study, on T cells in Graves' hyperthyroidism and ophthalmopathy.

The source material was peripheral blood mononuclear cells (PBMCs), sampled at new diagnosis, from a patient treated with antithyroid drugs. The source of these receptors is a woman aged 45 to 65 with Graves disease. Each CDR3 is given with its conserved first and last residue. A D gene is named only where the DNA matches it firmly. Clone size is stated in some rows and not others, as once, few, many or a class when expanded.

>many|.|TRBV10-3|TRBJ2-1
TGTGCCACCAACCGCGACGGTGGAGAGCAGTTCTTC
CATNRDGGEQFF
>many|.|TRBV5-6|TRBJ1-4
TGTGCCAGCAGCTTCGGACCTTATATTATTTTT
CASSFGPYIIF
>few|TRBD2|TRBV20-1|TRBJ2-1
TGCAGTGCCAAAAGACTAGCGGGAGGGTTGGATGAGCAGTTCTTC
CSAKRLAGGLDEQFF
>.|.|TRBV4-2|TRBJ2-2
TGTGCCAGCAGCCAAGAAGTTGGGCACACCGGGGAGCTGTTTTTT
CASSQEVGHTGELFF
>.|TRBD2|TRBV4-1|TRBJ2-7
TGCGCCAGCAGCCCGGACGGGACTAGTTTCTACGAGCAGTACTTC
CASSPDGTSFYEQYF
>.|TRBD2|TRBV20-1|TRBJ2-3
TGCAGTGCTAGGGGGCTCGGACTAGCTGCCACAGATACGCAGTATTTT
CSARGLGLAATDTQYF
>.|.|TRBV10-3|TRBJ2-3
TGTGCCATCAGTATACCCGCCAGGGATACGCAGTATTTT
CAISIPARDTQYF
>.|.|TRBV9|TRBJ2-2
TGTGCCAGCAGCGTAGGAGCCCAGGCGAACACCGGGGAGCTGTTTTTT
CASSVGAQANTGELFF
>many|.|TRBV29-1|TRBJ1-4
TGCAGCGTGGGGACTCGGGGTGAAAAACTGTTTTTT
CSVGTRGEKLFF
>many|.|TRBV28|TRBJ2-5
TGTGCCAGCAGTTTGTTTAGGAGTGGGACAGAGACCCAGTACTTC
CASSLFRSGTETQYF
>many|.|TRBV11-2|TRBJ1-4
TGTGCCAGCAGCTTAGCCGGGAGGGGTCGGGGAAAACTGTTTTTT
CASSLAGRGRGKLFF
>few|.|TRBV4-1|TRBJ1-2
TGCGCCAGCAGCCGCCCTGGAGAGGGTAAAGGCTACACCTTC
CASSRPGEGKGYTF
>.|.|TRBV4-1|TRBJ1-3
TGCGCCAGCAGCCAGGGAGAGAGGCGGACTACTGGAAACACCATATATTTT
CASSQGERRTTGNTIYF
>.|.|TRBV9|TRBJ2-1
TGTGCCAGCAGCGCCGGGGGAGGACCCTACAATGAGCAGTTCTTC
CASSAGGGPYNEQFF
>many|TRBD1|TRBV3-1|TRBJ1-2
TGTGCCAGCAGCCAAGCGGACAGGGGGGGCGCTGGCTACACCTTC
CASSQADRGGAGYTF
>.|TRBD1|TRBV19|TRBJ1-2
TGTGCCAGTAGTCCAGCACAGGGGGTTAGCTATGGCTACACCTTC
CASSPAQGVSYGYTF
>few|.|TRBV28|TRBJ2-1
TGTGCCAGCACGGGACACCAATACAATGAGCAGTTCTTC
CASTGHQYNEQFF
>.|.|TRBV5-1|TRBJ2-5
TGCGCCAGCAGCAAGGGAGCTGACGGACGGCCTGAGACCCAGTACTTC
CASSKGADGRPETQYF
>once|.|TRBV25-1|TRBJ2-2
TGTGCCAGCACGCCTAGCGTCGACACCGGGGAGCTGTTTTTT
CASTPSVDTGELFF
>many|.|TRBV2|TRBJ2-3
TGTGCCAGCCTTAGGCGTAACACAGATACGCAGTATTTT
CASLRRNTDTQYF
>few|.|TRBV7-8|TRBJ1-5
TGTGCCAGCAGCTTAGTCCAGGGGTATAGCAATCAGCCCCAGCATTTT
CASSLVQGYSNQPQHF
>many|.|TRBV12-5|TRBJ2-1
TGTGCTAGTGGTTTGGGGAACAGGGTTGATGAGCAGTTCTTC
CASGLGNRVDEQFF
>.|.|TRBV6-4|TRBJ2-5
TGTGCCAGCAGTGACGGGGGGGGCTACCAAGAGACCCAGTACTTC
CASSDGGGYQETQYF
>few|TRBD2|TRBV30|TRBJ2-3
TGTGCCTGGAGTGTCCGACGGACTAGCGGGAGTTTCCCAGATACGCAGTATTTT
CAWSVRRTSGSFPDTQYF
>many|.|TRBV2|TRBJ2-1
TGTGCCAGCAGTGCATCCTACCTATACAATGAGCAGTTCTTC
CASSASYLYNEQFF
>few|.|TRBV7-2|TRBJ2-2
TGTGCCAGCAGCAACAGGTTAGCAGGAGGAGCCACCGGGGAGCTGTTTTTT
CASSNRLAGGATGELFF
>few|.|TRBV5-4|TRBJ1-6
TGTGCCAGCAGCTTGGGAGGGGTGGGTGGTCGATCCTCACCCCTCCACTTT
CASSLGGVGGRSSPLHF
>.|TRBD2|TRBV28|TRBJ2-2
TGTGCCAGCAGCTCACCGGGACTAGTGGGAGCTGGGACCGGGGAGCTGTTTTTT
CASSSPGLVGAGTGELFF
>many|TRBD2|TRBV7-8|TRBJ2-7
TGTGCCAGCAGCTTAGTCTCCAGCGGGAGGGCTTTCACCTACGAGCAGTACTTC
CASSLVSSGRAFTYEQYF
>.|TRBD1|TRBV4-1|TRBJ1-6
TGCGCCAGCAGCCAAGGCCGACAGGGGGCGGGCAATTCATCCCTCCACTTT
CASSQGRQGAGNSSLHF
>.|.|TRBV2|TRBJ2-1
TGTGCCAGCAGTGACGGTGAGCAGTTCTTC
CASSDGEQFF